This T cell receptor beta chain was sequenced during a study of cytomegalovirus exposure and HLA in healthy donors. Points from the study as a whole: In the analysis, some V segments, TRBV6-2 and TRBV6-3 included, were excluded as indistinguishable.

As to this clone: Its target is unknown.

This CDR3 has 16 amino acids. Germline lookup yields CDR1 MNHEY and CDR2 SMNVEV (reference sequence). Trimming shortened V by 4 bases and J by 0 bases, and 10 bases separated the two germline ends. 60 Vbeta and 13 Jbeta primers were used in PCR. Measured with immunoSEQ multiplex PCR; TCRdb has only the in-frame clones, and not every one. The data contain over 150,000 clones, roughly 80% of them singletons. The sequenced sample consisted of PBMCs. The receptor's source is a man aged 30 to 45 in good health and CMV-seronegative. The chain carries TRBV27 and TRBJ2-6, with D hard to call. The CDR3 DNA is TGTGCCAGCAGTTCTAATAAGTACTCTGGGGCCAACGTCCTGACTTTC. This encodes CASSSNKYSGANVLTF.